This TCR beta chain was found in a study of blood T cell repertoires in COVID-19. For the study at large: From the United States, Italy and Spain came samples of acute and convalescent COVID-19. The analysed material was cDNA or gDNA that came from T cells, B-cell-depleted T cells, or PBMCs.

Methods used by the authors: Quantification of nucleated cells was approximated via reference gene primer amplification. The data were produced by immunoSEQ multiplex PCR, yet TCRdb's version contains in-frame clones alone and is incomplete. Clone size and the V and J calls come from that table; the DNA yielded D and trimming. The table lists approximately 80,000 clones, around 80% of them singletons. This clonotype was obtained from a man in his fifties or sixties with acute or convalescent COVID-19. Source material: peripheral blood.

Here the CDR3 DNA reads TGTGCCAGCTCACCACCAGTCAGGGGTTACTATGGCTACACCTTC. Its protein is CASSPPVRGYYGYTF. This rearrangement joins TRBV18 to TRBJ1-2; D is perhaps TRBD1 (6 bases). Germline values: CDR1 KGHSH, CDR2 LQKENI. The V and J ends lost 0 bases and 3 bases respectively, with 11 bases between them. This CDR3 has 15 amino acids.